The sequence of this T cell receptor beta chain was determined in a study of cytomegalovirus exposure and HLA in healthy donors (dated by TCRdb to 2017 to 2019). For context, the study as a whole: An earlier analysis of some 600 of the donors reported around 280 Gb of sequence data and about 120 million unique TCR beta sequences obtained from around 170 million T cells. Approximately 300 gigabases of sequencing data and around 80 million unique TCR sequences made up an early release that covered 500 to 650 HLA-typed donors. Among the approximately 430 genotyped donors, 75% to 90% belonged to the genetic ancestry cluster associated with self-reported Caucasian donors. The study aimed to test whether signatures of past pathogen exposure could be identified by cataloging public T cell receptors. Using immunosequencing, the study profiled T cell repertoires from 500 to 800 subjects and related those repertoires to cytomegalovirus serostatus. Along with the roughly 670-subject first cohort, a separate validation cohort of roughly 110 different subjects was used. To predict cytomegalovirus infection status, the study combined high-throughput TCR immunosequencing, statistical association of individual TCRs with disease status, and machine learning. In a later analysis, previously published TCR beta repertoires from 666 donors were re-analyzed and high-resolution HLA genotyping was added so that TCR occurrence patterns could be studied. The later analysis used no new phenotypic data to find candidate immune exposures, relying instead on TCR beta sequences and their occurrence across donors. An earlier analysis of fewer than 750 of the donors used high-throughput TCR beta sequencing to judge whether each TCR beta V gene segment behaved as functional or pseudogenic. Donor age, sex, ethnicity and CMV serostatus were compiled alongside the repertoire data. A later genetic analysis used genome-wide SNP genotypes for about 65% of the 666 donors, treating that subset as a discovery cohort. Every repertoire in the discovery cohort had been generated on one and the same sequencing platform. HLA typing included class I and class II loci at four-digit resolution. The number of donors typed differed by locus, with 629-630 for A, B, C, DRB1 and DQB1, roughly 520 for DQA1, over 600 for DPA1, and some 450 for DPB1. About five DR-DQ haplotypes were handled as single units for association and clustering because linkage in the cohort was strong. On average, roughly 250,000 unique TCR beta nucleotide sequences were sequenced per donor among about 400 genotyped donors of the cohort, with roughly 18% of those sequences being non-productive.

Overall results and qualifications from the work: Over 15 rarely observed V segments, including chromosome 9 orphons, were excluded from the earlier analysis of approximately 600 of the donors because counts were too low. Most TCR sequences were observed very rarely across donors, whereas some public TCRs were present in many individuals. According to a later analysis, parvovirus B19, influenza, CMV and Epstein-Barr virus appeared linked to several top co-occurrence clusters. A further reported finding was that TCR beta sequences accurately predicted the HLA-A and HLA-B alleles for most subjects in the first cohort. The classifier was reported to diagnose cytomegalovirus status with high specificity and sensitivity in both the original and validation cohorts. Immune exposure information for the cohort was limited to CMV serostatus. The study listed 150 to 200 TCR beta chains as associated with cytomegalovirus. The 87-base-pair reads could not distinguish some IMGT-functional V segments, including TRBV6-2 and TRBV6-3, so those segments were excluded. Presence/absence analyses assumed roughly uniform sequencing depth across donors, an assumption that may not hold. Because HLA typing was unavailable for some donors at each locus, only the typed subset was used in association tests. Only TCR beta chains were sequenced in this cohort, and the absence of alpha or paired-chain data limited detectable features. Broadly in line with IMGT annotations, most TCR beta V segments showed up in productive rearrangements about 87% or about 30% of the time in an earlier analysis of a few hundred of the donors. According to the authors, the approach could potentially be generalized to other disease states and immunological phenotypes. A later analysis found that HLA-associated TCR beta chains were more clonally expanded and had lower generation probabilities than equally common non-associated chains. In a later genetic analysis, a missense DCLRE1C variant was associated with V-gene and J-gene trimming of TCR beta chains, and the association was replicated in an independent cohort. Correlated functional status among segregating V segments might reflect linkage disequilibrium, but an unknown experimental factor could not be ruled out. In vitro tests confirmed that a few of the cytomegalovirus-associated TCR beta chains recognize cytomegalovirus antigens. A cluster of highly shared sequence variants was judged likely to represent a technical artifact of the sequencing pipeline. A later analysis associated about 16,000 TCR beta sequences with specific HLA alleles at a false discovery rate of 0.05. Most CMV-associated TCR beta chains appeared to be HLA-restricted in a later analysis, and the HLA associations seemed to be driven largely by CMV exposure. Assigning TCR associations to individual alleles was difficult when HLA alleles, especially DR and DQ, strongly co-occurred. According to a later analysis, TCR association rates differed among HLA loci, with DRB1 alleles showing the most associated TCRs and HLA-C alleles showing the fewest. In a later genetic analysis, fewer N-insertions in productive TCRs were reported among donors in an Asian-associated ancestry cluster than the 666-donor mean.

Taken from cysteine to phenylalanine, the CDR3 has 15 residues. The kept DNA is CDR3 alone, 45 bases in frame from the first base. The junction shows trimming of 2 bases on V and 3 bases on J, and the gene matches do not reach 4 bases of it. Reading the germline V gene gives CDR1 LGHNA and CDR2 YSLEER. Receptor amplification or capture employed the immunoSEQ multiplex PCR assay. For the multiplex PCR, a mixture combining 60 forward primers for TCR Vbeta segments and 13 reverse primers for TCR Jbeta segments was used. Amplification of the CDR3 region of rearranged TCR beta genes was performed with a multiplex PCR assay on genomic DNA. On the Illumina HiSeq System, the amplified TCR beta libraries were sequenced as 87-base-pair reads. As for the original processing: In a later analysis, tens of millions of unique TCR beta chains were counted across the 500 to 850 repertoires, and about 9.9 million of these chains were shared by at least two donors. Raw reads were error-corrected and collapsed into unique sequences by a nearest-neighbor algorithm in which closely related sequences were merged to remove PCR and sequencing errors. To assign V, D and J gene segments, CDR3 sequences were aligned to IMGT reference sequences. For a sequence to be retained, a match of at least six nucleotides to both a V gene segment and a J gene segment was required. Rearrangements were called productive when the CDR3 lacked stop codons and stayed in frame with V and J; all others were non-productive. CDR3 was defined by IMGT convention, running from the second conserved V-encoded cysteine to the conserved J-encoded phenylalanine. The earlier analysis of 500 to 650 of the donors excluded any sequence lacking an unambiguous match to a single V gene segment. In an earlier analysis of several hundred of the donors, V segments were called functional above 56.7% productive rearrangements and were called segregating when the between-donor standard deviation exceeded 5%. A statistical classification framework was developed to diagnose cytomegalovirus status using the catalog of TCR beta chain sequences. In a later analysis, TCR nucleotide sequences were compared against IMGT/GENE-DB human TR gene sequences so that V and J genes could be assigned. A later analysis assigned CDR3 sequences and most-parsimonious VDJ recombination scenarios with the TCRdist pipeline. A later analysis defined each TCR beta chain by its CDR3 amino acid sequence plus V-gene family, and excluded reads lacking a unique V-gene family. In a later analysis, some 600 highly shared, low-generation-probability nucleotide sequences were removed to address suspected cross-contamination and a sequencing artifact. In a later analysis, a clonal expansion index for each public chain was calculated from normalized within-repertoire ranks of inferred template counts. Generation probabilities in a later analysis came from a VDJ recombination model fitted to out-of-frame rearrangements, and those results were checked against IGoR. Hypergeometric tests were used in a later analysis to score TCR-TCR, TCR-HLA and TCR-CMV co-occurrence, with a repertoire-size bias correction applied to the TCR pairs. A later analysis estimated false discovery rates by permuting HLA or CMV assignments 20 times. In a later analysis, co-occurring TCRs were grouped with DBSCAN, and TCRdist sequence similarity was added when clustering was performed within HLA-allele-positive subsets. Repertoires with fewer than 30,000 or more than 120,000 public chains were left out of co-occurrence clustering, as were a handful of repertoires with anomalous nucleotide sharing. TCRdb retrieved this table from immuneACCESS and kept in-frame rearrangements only. Not all clones are present; in checked studies, unresolved V genes account for under half, and no reason is known for the remainder. V, J and clone size reflect that table, while D and trimming were determined from the DNA. The sample table records about 160,000 clones; 79% of these occur just once. Roughly 2% of the sample lies in the top ten.

In the case of this clone: Its antigen remains undetermined. Base qualities are not provided; no much larger clone lies one nucleotide away.

The cohort was made up of roughly 670 healthy bone marrow donors. All cohort members were sampled while nominally healthy, although unrecorded immune exposures were likely present. The donor tested CMV seronegative and was one of the 352 seronegative cohort members. Every donor gave a peripheral blood sample, and the peripheral blood mononuclear cells from that sample were used for TCR beta sequencing. The Qiagen DNeasy Blood Extraction Kit was used to extract genomic DNA from the blood cell samples. The rearrangement combines TRBV4-3 with TRBJ2-7; 10 nucleotides in the junction match TRBD2. This clonotype was obtained from a man in his forties or fifties in good health and CMV-seronegative. What was sequenced was PBMCs. The bases read TGCGCCAGCAGCCAACAGGTAGCGGGAGGCTACGAGCAGTACTTC. It encodes CASSQQVAGGYEQYF.